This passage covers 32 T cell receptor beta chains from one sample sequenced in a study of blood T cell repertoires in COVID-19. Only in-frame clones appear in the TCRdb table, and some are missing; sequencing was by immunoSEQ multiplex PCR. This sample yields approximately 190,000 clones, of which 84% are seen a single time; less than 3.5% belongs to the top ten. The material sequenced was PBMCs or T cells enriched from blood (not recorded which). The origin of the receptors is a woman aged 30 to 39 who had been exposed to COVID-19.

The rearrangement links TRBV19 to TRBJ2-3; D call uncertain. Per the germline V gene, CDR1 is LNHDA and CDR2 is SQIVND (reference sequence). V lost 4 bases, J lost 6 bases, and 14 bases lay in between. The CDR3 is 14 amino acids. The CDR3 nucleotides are TGTGCCAGTAGTACCCCCGGTGCCTACGATACGCAGTATTTT. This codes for CASSTPGAYDTQYF.

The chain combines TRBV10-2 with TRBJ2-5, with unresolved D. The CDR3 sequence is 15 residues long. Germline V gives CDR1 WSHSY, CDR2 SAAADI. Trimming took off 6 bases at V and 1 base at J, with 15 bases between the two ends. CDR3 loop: CASSIKSGTQETQYF. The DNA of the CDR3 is TGCGCCAGCAGCATAAAGTCGGGTACCCAAGAGACCCAGTACTTC.

The CDR3, as DNA: TGTGCCAGCAGATCGGGACAGAACTATGGCTACACCTTC. As protein: CASRSGQNYGYTF. This chain uses TRBV7-9 with TRBJ1-2, with 7 bases aligning to TRBD1. This CDR3 has 13 amino acids. Germline V lookup: CDR1 SEHNR, CDR2 FQNEAQ (reference sequence). Unmatched junction bases numbered 3, after V lost 6 bases and J lost 2 bases. Filled out from reference TRBV7-9 and TRBJ1-2, the complete variable domain reads DTGVSQNPRHKITKRGQNVTFRCDPISEHNRLYWYRQTLGQGPEFLTYFQNEAQLEKSRLLSDRFSAERPKGSFSTLEIQRTEQGDSAMYLCASRSGQNYGYTFGSGTRLTVV.

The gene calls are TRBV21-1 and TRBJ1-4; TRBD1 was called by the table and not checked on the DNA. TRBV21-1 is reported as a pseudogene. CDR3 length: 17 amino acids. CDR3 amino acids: CASSKREGGIANEKLFF. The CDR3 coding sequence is TGTGCCAGCAGCAAACGGGAAGGGGGCATCGCTAATGAAAAACTGTTTTTT.

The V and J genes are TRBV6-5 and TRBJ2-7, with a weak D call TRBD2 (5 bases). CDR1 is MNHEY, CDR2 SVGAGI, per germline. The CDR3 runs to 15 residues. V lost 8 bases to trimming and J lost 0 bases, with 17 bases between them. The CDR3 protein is CASGPGGSSSYEQYF. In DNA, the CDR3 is TGTGCCAGCGGCCCGGGCGGGTCTTCCTCCTACGAGCAGTACTTC.

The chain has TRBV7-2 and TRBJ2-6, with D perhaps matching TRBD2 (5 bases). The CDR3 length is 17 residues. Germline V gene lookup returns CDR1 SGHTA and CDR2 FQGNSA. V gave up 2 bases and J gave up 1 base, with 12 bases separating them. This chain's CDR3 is CASSLSLGISGANVLTF. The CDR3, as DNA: TGTGCCAGCAGCTTATCCCTCGGGATTTCTGGGGCCAACGTCCTGACTTTC. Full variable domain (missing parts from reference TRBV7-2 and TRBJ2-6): GAGVSQSPSNKVTEKGKDVELRCDPISGHTALYWYRQSLGQGLEFLIYFQGNSAPDKSGLPSDRFSAERTGGSVSTLTIQRTQQEDSAVYLCASSLSLGISGANVLTFGAGSRLTVL.

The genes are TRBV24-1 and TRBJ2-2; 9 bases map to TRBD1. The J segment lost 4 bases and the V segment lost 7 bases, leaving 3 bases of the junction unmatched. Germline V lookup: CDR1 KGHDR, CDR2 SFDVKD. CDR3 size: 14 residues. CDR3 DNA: TGTGCCACCAGCCGGACAGGGGTCACCGGGGAGCTGTTTTTT. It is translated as CATSRTGVTGELFF.

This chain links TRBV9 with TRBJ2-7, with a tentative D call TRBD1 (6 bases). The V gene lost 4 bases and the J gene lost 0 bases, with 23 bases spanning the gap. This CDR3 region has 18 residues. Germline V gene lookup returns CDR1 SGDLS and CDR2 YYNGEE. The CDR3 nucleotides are TGTGCCAGCAGCCCTTCGTCCAGGGGTCCAGAGAGCTCCTACGAGCAGTACTTC. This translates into CASSPSSRGPESSYEQYF.

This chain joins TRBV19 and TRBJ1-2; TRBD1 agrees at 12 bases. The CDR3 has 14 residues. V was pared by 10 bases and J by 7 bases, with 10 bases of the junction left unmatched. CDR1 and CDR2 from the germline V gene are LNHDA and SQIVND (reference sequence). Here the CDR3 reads CAIPTGQGAGGYTF. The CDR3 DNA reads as TGTGCCATTCCTACGGGACAGGGGGCTGGTGGCTACACCTTC.

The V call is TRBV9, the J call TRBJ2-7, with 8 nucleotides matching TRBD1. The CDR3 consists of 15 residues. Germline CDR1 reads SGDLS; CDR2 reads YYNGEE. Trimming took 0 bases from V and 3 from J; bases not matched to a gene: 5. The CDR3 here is CASSVGGQAIYEQYF. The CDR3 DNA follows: TGTGCCAGCAGCGTAGGGGGACAGGCCATCTACGAGCAGTACTTC.

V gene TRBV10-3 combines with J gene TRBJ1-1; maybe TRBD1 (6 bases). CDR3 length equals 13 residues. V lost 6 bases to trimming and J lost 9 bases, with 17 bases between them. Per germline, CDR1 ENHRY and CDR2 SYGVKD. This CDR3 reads CAISPQGRAQAFF. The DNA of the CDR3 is TGTGCCATCAGCCCACAGGGCCGAGCCCAAGCTTTCTTT.

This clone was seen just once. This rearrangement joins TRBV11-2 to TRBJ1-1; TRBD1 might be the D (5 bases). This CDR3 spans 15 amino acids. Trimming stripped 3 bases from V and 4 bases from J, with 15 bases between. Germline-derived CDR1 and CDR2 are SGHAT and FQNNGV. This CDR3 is CASSFLSGGPTEAFF. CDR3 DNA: TGTGCCAGCAGCTTCCTCTCCGGGGGACCCACTGAAGCTTTCTTT.

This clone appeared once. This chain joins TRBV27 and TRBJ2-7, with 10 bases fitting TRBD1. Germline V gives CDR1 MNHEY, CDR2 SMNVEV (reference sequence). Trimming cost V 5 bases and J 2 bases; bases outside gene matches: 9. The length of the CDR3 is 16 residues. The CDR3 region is CASSRPGTGVTYEQYF. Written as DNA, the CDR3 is TGTGCCAGCAGTAGACCCGGGACAGGGGTTACCTACGAGCAGTACTTC.

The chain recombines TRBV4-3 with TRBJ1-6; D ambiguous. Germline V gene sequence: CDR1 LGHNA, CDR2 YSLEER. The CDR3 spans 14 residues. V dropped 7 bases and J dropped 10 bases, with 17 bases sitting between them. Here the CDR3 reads CASTVGLGRSPLHF. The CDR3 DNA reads TGCGCCAGCACAGTCGGCCTGGGCAGGTCACCCCTCCACTTT.

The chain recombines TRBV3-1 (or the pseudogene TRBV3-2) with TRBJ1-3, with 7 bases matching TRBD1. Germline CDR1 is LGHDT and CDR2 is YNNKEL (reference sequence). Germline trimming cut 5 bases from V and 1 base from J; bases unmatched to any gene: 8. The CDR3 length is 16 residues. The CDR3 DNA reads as TGTGCCAGCAGCATTCGGACAGGTGCTTCTGGAAACACCATATATTTT. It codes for CASSIRTGASGNTIYF.

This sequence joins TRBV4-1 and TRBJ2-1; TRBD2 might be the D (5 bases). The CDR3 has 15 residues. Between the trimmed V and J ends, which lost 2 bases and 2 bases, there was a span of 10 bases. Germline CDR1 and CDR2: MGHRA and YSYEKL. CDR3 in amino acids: CASSQLSGTYNEQFF. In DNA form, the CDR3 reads TGCGCCAGCAGCCAACTAAGCGGAACCTACAATGAGCAGTTCTTC.

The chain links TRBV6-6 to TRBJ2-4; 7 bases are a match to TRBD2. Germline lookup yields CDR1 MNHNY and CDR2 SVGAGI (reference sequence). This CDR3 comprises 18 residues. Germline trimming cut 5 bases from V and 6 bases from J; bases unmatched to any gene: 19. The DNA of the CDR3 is TGTGCCAGCAGTCCCGTCGCAAGCGGGGCAGCCCGTGGAAACATTCAGTACTTC. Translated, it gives CASSPVASGAARGNIQYF.

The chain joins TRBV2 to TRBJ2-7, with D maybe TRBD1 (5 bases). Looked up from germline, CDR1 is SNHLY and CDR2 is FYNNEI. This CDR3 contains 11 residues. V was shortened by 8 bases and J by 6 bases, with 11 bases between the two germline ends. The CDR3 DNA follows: TGTGCCAGCGGGGCGGAGTTCGAGCAGTACTTC. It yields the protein CASGAEFEQYF.

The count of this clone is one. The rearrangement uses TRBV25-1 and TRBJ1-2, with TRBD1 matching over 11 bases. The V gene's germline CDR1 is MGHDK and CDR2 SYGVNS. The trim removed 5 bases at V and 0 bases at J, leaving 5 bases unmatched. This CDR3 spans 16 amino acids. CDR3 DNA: TGTGCCAGCAGTCCGGGACAGGGGGTATCTAACTATGGCTACACCTTC. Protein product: CASSPGQGVSNYGYTF.

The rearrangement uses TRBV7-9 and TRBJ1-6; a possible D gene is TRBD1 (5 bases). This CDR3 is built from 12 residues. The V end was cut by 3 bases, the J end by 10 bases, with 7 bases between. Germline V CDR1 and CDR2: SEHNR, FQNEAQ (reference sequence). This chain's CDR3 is CASSFWGSPLHF. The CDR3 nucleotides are TGTGCCAGCAGCTTTTGGGGCTCACCCCTCCACTTT.

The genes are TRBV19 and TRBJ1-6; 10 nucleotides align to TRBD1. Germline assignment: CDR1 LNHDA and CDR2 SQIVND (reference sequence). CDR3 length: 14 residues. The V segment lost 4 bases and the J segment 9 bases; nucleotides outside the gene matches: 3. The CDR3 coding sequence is TGTGCCAGTAGTAACCGGGACAGGGGTTCACCCCTCCACTTT. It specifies CASSNRDRGSPLHF.

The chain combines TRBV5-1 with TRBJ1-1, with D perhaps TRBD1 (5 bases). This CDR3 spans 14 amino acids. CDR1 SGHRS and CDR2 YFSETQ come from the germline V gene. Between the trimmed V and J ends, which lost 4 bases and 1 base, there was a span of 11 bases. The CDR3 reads CASSTQTENTEAFF. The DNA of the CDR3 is TGCGCCAGCAGCACCCAGACAGAGAACACTGAAGCTTTCTTT.

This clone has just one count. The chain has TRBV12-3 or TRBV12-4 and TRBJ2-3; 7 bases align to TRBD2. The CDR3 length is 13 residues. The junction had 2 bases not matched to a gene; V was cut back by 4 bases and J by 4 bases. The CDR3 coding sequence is TGTGCCAGCAGTTATGGGGGGGCAGATACGCAGTATTTT. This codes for CASSYGGADTQYF.

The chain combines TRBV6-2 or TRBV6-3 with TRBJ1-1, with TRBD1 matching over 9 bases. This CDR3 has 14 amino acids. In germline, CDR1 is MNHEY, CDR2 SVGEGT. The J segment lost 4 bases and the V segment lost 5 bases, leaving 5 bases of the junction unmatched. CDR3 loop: CASSHRQGGTEAFF. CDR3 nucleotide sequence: TGTGCCAGCAGTCATAGACAGGGGGGCACTGAAGCTTTCTTT.

The CDR3 reads CASSYSSGLSGELFF. The CDR3 DNA reads TGTGCCAGCAGTTACTCGTCGGGGTTGTCCGGGGAGCTGTTTTTT. The chain couples TRBV6-5 to TRBJ2-2, with D possibly matching TRBD2 (5 bases). V was trimmed by 0 bases and J by 6 bases, leaving 11 bases between them. The length of the CDR3 is 15 residues. Germline-derived CDR1 and CDR2 are MNHEY and SVGAGI.

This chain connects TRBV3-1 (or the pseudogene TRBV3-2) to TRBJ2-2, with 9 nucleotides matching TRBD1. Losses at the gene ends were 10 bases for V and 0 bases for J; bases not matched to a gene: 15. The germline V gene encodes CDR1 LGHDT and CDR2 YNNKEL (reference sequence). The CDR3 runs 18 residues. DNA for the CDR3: TGTGCCACACGACAGAACACAGGGGGCCCAGCGAACACCGGGGAGCTGTTTTTT. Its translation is CATRQNTGGPANTGELFF.

The CDR3 loop reads CASSQDRNTEAFF. In nucleotides, the CDR3 is TGTGCCAGCAGTCAGGACAGGAACACTGAAGCTTTCTTT. J is TRBJ1-1 and V is TRBV6-4; D is perhaps TRBD1 (6 bases). Germline assignment: CDR1 MRHNA and CDR2 SNTAGT. V was cut by 5 bases and J by 1 base, with 8 bases left in between. The CDR3 totals 13 residues.

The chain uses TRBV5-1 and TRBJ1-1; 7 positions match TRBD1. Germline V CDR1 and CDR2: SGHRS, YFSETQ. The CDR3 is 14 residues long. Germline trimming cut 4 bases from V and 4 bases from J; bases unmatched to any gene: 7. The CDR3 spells CASSRSTGVTEAFF. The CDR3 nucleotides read TGCGCCAGCAGCCGATCTACAGGGGTCACTGAAGCTTTCTTT. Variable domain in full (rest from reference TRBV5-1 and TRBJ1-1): KAGVTQTPRYLIKTRGQQVTLSCSPISGHRSVSWYQQTPGQGLQFLFEYFSETQRNKGNFPGRFSGRQFSNSRSEMNVSTLELGDSALYLCASSRSTGVTEAFFGQGTRLTVV.

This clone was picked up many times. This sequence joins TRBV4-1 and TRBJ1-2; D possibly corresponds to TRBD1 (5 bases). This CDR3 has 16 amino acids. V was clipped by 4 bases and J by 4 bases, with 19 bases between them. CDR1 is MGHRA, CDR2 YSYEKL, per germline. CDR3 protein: CASSPGGDSRGYGYTF. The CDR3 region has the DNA TGCGCCAGCAGCCCGGGGGGAGACTCCCGGGGCTATGGCTACACCTTC.

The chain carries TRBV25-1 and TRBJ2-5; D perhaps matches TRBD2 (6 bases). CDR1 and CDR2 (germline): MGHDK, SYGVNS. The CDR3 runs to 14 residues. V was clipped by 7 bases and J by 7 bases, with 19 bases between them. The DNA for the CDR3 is TGTGCCAGCAACCCCGCCGGGGGTCCGGTGACCCAGTACTTC. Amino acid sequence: CASNPAGGPVTQYF. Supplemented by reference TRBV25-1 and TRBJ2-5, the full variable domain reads EADIYQTPRYLVIGTGKKITLECSQTMGHDKMYWYQQDPGMELHLIHYSYGVNSTEKGDLSSESTVSRIRTEHFPLTLESARPSHTSQYLCASNPAGGPVTQYFGPGTRLLVL.

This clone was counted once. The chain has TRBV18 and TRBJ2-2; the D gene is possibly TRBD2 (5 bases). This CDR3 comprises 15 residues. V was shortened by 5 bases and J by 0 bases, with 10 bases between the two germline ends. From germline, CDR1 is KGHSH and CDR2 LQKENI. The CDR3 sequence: CASSFSGSNTGELFF. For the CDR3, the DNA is TGTGCCAGCTCATTCAGCGGTTCGAACACCGGGGAGCTGTTTTTT.

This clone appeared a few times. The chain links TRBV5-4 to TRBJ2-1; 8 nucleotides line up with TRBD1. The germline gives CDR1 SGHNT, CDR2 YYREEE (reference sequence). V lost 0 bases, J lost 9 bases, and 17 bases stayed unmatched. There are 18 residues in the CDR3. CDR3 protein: CASSLAFLGQGREGEQFF. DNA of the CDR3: TGTGCCAGCAGCTTGGCTTTTCTAGGACAGGGAAGAGAGGGTGAGCAGTTCTTC.